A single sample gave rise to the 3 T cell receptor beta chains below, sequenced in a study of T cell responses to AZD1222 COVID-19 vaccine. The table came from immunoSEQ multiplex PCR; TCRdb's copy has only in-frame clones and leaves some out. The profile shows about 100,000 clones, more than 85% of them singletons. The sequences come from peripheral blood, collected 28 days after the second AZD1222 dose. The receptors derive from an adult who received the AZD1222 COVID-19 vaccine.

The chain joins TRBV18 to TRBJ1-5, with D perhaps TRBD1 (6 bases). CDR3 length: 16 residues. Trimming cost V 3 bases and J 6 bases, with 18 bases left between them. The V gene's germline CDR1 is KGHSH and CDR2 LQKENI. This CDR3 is CASSPPAGRGAQPQHF. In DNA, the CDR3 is TGTGCCAGCTCACCCCCCGCGGGGCGGGGGGCTCAGCCCCAGCATTTT.

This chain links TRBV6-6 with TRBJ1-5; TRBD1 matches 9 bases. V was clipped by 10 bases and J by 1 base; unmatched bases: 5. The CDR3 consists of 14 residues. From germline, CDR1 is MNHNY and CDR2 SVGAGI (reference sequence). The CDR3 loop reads CATWDRESNQPQHF. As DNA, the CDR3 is TGTGCCACCTGGGACAGGGAAAGCAATCAGCCCCAGCATTTT.

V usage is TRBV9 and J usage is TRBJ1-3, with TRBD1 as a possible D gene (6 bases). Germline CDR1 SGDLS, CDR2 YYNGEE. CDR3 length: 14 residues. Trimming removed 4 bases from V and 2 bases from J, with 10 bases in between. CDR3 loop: CASSRDTPGNTIYF. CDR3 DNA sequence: TGTGCCAGCAGCCGGGACACTCCTGGAAACACCATATATTTT.